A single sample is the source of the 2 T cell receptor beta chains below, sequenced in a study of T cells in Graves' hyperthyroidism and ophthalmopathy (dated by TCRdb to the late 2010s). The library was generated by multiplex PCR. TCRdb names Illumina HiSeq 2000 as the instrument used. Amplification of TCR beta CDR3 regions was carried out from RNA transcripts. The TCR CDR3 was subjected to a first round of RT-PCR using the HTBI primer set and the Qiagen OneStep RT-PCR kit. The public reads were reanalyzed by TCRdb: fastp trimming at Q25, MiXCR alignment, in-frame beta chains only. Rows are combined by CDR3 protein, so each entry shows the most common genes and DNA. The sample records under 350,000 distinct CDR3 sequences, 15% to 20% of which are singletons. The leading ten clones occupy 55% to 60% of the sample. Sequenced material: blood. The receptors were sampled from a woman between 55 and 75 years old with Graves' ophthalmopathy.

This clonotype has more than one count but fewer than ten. The CDR3 region has the DNA TGCGCCAGCAGCTTGGGGTCCCGCTCGGGGGCCGGATACACAGATACGCAGTATTTT. Protein sequence: CASSLGSRSGAGYTDTQYF. The V and J genes are TRBV5-1 and TRBJ2-3; the D call may be TRBD1 or TRBD2 (6 bases each). The germline CDR1 and CDR2 sequences are SGHRS and YFSETQ. The V gene lost 0 bases and the J gene lost 2 bases, with 22 bases spanning the gap. The CDR3 runs 19 residues.

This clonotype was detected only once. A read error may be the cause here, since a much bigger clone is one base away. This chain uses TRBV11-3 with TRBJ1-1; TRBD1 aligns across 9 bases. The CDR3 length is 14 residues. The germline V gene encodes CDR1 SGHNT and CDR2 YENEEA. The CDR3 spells CASSQTGGGTEASF. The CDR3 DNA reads TGTGCCAGCAGCCAGACAGGGGGAGGCACTGAAGCTTCCTTT.